Listed here are 19 T cell receptor beta chains from one sample, sequenced in a study of metastatic and nonmetastatic thyroid tumors (dated by TCRdb to 2019 to 2021). No patient had received any treatment before thyroid surgery. The library was produced with PCR. This sample was sequenced with an Illumina HiSeq 4000. The public reads were reanalyzed by TCRdb: fastp trimming at Q25, MiXCR alignment, in-frame beta chains only. This sample comprises about 82,000 clones, approximately 12% of them detected only once. The ten largest clones capture approximately 8.8% of the sample. What was sequenced was tumor tissue. Source of these receptors: a female donor with papillary thyroid cancer or a benign thyroid nodule (not recorded which). Some clones in this sample may be carry-over from other donors' samples.

A few counts support this clone. V is TRBV4-1 and J is TRBJ2-3; D perhaps matches TRBD2 (6 bases). CDR1 and CDR2 from the germline V gene are MGHRA and YSYEKL. There are 16 residues in the CDR3. V lost 5 bases to trimming and J lost 4 bases, with 19 bases between them. The CDR3 loop reads CASSVRLVYYSDTQYF. The CDR3 nucleotides read TGCGCCAGCAGCGTAAGACTAGTCTATTATTCAGATACGCAGTATTTT.

The chain has TRBV5-1 and TRBJ2-5; 7 nucleotides agree with TRBD1. Germline V lookup: CDR1 SGHRS, CDR2 YFSETQ. V trimming: 3 bases; J trimming: 2 bases; junction bases outside the gene matches: 4. The CDR3 covers 14 residues. The CDR3 here is CASSWGQQQETQYF. In DNA, the CDR3 is TGCGCCAGCAGCTGGGGACAGCAACAAGAGACCCAGTACTTC.

This clone has ten or more counts. The chain has TRBV20-1 and TRBJ2-7; 8 nucleotides line up with TRBD1. Germline trimming cut 2 bases from V and 3 bases from J; bases unmatched to any gene: 9. The CDR3 extends over 15 amino acids. Germline lookup yields CDR1 DFQATT and CDR2 SNEGSKA (reference sequence). The CDR3 DNA reads as TGCAGTGCTAGAAATCGGGCAGGGGGCGGCTACGAGCAGTACTTC. Its translation is CSARNRAGGGYEQYF.

This clone was recorded at least ten times. The chain uses TRBV10-3 and TRBJ1-3; tentative D call: TRBD1 (5 bases). Germline-derived CDR1 and CDR2 are ENHRY and SYGVKD. The CDR3 spans 14 residues. Trimming stripped 7 bases from V and 4 bases from J, with 14 bases between. This CDR3 reads CAITPDGGGNTIYF. The CDR3 DNA is TGTGCCATCACCCCCGACGGGGGGGGAAACACCATATATTTT.

In its sample, this clone was seen many times. This chain uses TRBV19 with TRBJ2-1, with D hard to call. The CDR3 has 16 amino acids. In germline, CDR1 is LNHDA, CDR2 SQIVND (reference sequence). V was clipped by 1 base and J by 0 bases, with 10 bases between them. CDR3 bases: TGTGCCAGTAGTATAGTACACAGCCCCTCCTACAATGAGCAGTTCTTC. It specifies CASSIVHSPSYNEQFF.

This chain links TRBV6-6 with TRBJ1-1; D possibly corresponds to TRBD1 (5 bases). V lost 2 bases to trimming and J lost 12 bases, with 22 bases between them. This CDR3 contains 15 residues. The germline V gene encodes CDR1 MNHNY and CDR2 SVGAGI (reference sequence). The CDR3 DNA is TGTGCCAGCAGTTACCGTTCCGGGACGCAGGATGGATCTTTCTTT. Residues: CASSYRSGTQDGSFF.

At least ten counts were recorded for this clone. The genes are TRBV3-1 and TRBJ2-7, with 8 nucleotides matching TRBD2. V shed 4 bases, J shed 6 bases, and the junction held 14 bases outside the gene matches. Germline V gene data show CDR1 as LGHDT and CDR2 as YNNKEL (reference sequence). The CDR3 extends over 16 amino acids. CDR3 DNA sequence: TGTGCCAGCAGCCCAACAGCAGGGACTAGAGCCACCGAGCAGTACTTC. Its protein product is CASSPTAGTRATEQYF.

The chain combines TRBV5-4 with TRBJ2-5, with D unresolved. This CDR3 is 14 amino acids long. V lost 4 bases and J 5 bases, leaving 15 bases between the germline ends. The V gene's germline CDR1 is SGHNT and CDR2 YYREEE (reference sequence). CDR3 nucleotide sequence: TGTGCCAGCAGCGACGACGTCCAAGCGGAGACCCAGTACTTC. Protein sequence: CASSDDVQAETQYF.

The sample holds many counts of this clone. V usage is TRBV27 and J usage is TRBJ2-5, with a tentative D call TRBD1 (6 bases). Between the trimmed V and J ends, which lost 5 bases and 5 bases, there was a span of 15 bases. Germline V lookup: CDR1 MNHEY, CDR2 SMNVEV (reference sequence). The CDR3 has 14 amino acids. The CDR3 sequence is CASSPWAGAETQYF. The CDR3 DNA reads TGTGCCAGCAGTCCATGGGCAGGGGCGGAGACCCAGTACTTC.

This clone has a handful of counts. A read error may explain this, as a much larger clone is one base away. The same CDR3 arises from other DNA sequences in this sample as well. This chain links TRBV24-1 with TRBJ2-5; 8 bases agree with TRBD1. Germline CDR1 reads KGHDR; CDR2 reads SFDVKD. The CDR3 runs 16 residues. The V gene end was trimmed by 4 bases and the J gene end by 1 base; junction bases not matched to a gene: 7. The CDR3 is CATSETGTGIQETQYF. DNA for the CDR3: TGTGCCACCAGTGAGACCGGGACAGGTATCCAAGAGACCCAGTACTTC.

This clone has at least ten counts. V gene TRBV2 combines with J gene TRBJ2-2; 10 bases are a match to TRBD1. This CDR3 spans 14 amino acids. Germline V gene lookup returns CDR1 SNHLY and CDR2 FYNNEI. V was clipped by 4 bases and J by 4 bases; unmatched bases: 0. For the CDR3, the DNA is TGTGCCAGCAGTGGGACAGGGGGCACCGGGGAGCTGTTTTTT. Translated, it gives CASSGTGGTGELFF. The whole variable domain, remainder taken from reference TRBV2 and TRBJ2-2, is EPEVTQTPSHQVTQMGQEVILRCVPISNHLYFYWYRQILGQKVEFLVSFYNNEISEKSEIFDDQFSVERPDGSNFTLKIRSTKLEDSAMYFCASSGTGGTGELFFGEGSRLTVL.

This clone has more than one count but fewer than ten. This may be a read error, as it is one base from a much larger clone. CDR3 in DNA: TGTGCCAGAAGTTCACAGAGCTATGGCTACACCTTC. It encodes CARSSQSYGYTF. This rearrangement joins TRBV6-2 or TRBV6-3 to TRBJ1-2; D not certain. The CDR3 is 12 residues long. CDR1 and CDR2 (germline): MNHEY, SVGEGT.

This clone was detected ten times or more. The V call is TRBV19, the J call TRBJ2-2; 9 positions agree with TRBD2. The CDR3 runs 18 residues. The ends lost 4 bases at V and 1 base at J; junction bases unmatched: 10. Germline CDR1 reads LNHDA; CDR2 reads SQIVND (reference sequence). The CDR3, as DNA: TGTGCCAGTAGTACACGTTCCCTAGCGGGATTGAACACCGGGGAGCTGTTTTTT. Amino acid sequence: CASSTRSLAGLNTGELFF.

J is TRBJ2-7 and V is TRBV3-1; TRBD1 matches 7 bases. With V trimmed by 2 bases and J by 5 bases, 9 bases remained unmatched. Germline CDR1 reads LGHDT; CDR2 reads YNNKEL (reference sequence). The CDR3 has 15 residues. CDR3 residues: CASSQRDRAGDEQYF. The CDR3 DNA reads as TGTGCCAGCAGCCAACGAGACAGGGCTGGCGACGAGCAGTACTTC.

Remarks on this clone: One end of the junction is discordant with germline, which a read error may explain. This chain links TRBV5-1 with TRBJ2-4; D is undetermined. The CDR3 loop spans 12 amino acids. Germline CDR1 is SGHRS and CDR2 is YFSETQ. In nucleotides, the CDR3 is TGCACCAGCAGCTTGGATGGCGGCACGCAGCTCTTC. This translates into CTSSLDGGTQLF. Combining the CDR3 with reference TRBV5-1 and TRBJ2-4 gives the whole variable domain KAGVTQTPRYLIKTRGQQVTLSCSPISGHRSVSWYQQTPGQGLQFLFEYFSETQRNKGNFPGRFSGRQFSNSRSEMNVSTLELGDSALYLCTSSLDGGTQLFGAGTRLSVL.

Details on this clone: It may be a read error: a sequence one base away is much more abundant. The chain uses TRBV29-1 and TRBJ1-1; D gene ambiguous. The CDR3 contains 12 residues. V was clipped by 6 bases and J by 1 base, with 9 bases between them. Germline values: CDR1 SQVTM, CDR2 ANQGSEA. This CDR3 reads CSVATSNTEAFF. CDR3 nucleotides: TGCAGCGTGGCAACATCGAACACTGAAGCTTTCTTT.

In its sample, this clone was seen many times. The chain has TRBV20-1 and TRBJ2-1; 7 bases map to TRBD1. CDR1 is DFQATT and CDR2 is SNEGSKA in the germline V gene (reference sequence). The CDR3 loop spans 13 amino acids. Trimming at V came to 0 bases and at J to 5 bases, leaving 1 base not matched to a gene. Written as DNA, the CDR3 is TGCAGTGCTAGAGAGCAGGGGGACAATGAGCAGTTCTTC. Protein product: CSAREQGDNEQFF.

The V and J genes are TRBV6-2 or TRBV6-3 and TRBJ2-1; D possibly corresponds to TRBD2 (5 bases). CDR1 and CDR2 from the germline V gene are MNHEY and SVGEGT. V shed 5 bases and J shed 0 bases, with 17 bases lying between them. CDR3 length equals 17 residues. The DNA for the CDR3 is TGTGCCAGCAGTAAATTAGCGAGAGGGAGCTCCTACAATGAGCAGTTCTTC. This translates into CASSKLARGSSYNEQFF.

On this clone itself: A junction boundary mismatches the germline segment, possibly from a read error. V is TRBV6-2 or TRBV6-3 and J is TRBJ1-1; D is uncertain. CDR1 is MNHEY, CDR2 SVGEGT, per germline. CDR3 size: 15 residues. CDR3 nucleotides: TGTGACAGCAGTTACTCGAAAATGGGGTTCGCTGAAGCCTTCTTT. This encodes CDSSYSKMGFAEAFF.